This T cell receptor beta chain was observed in a study of T cell repertoires in ileal Crohn's disease. Details on this clone: Antigen unknown.

This sample's time point: neoterminal ileum biopsy at postoperative endoscopy, about 6 months after surgery. Clones were sequenced by immunoSEQ multiplex PCR, and TCRdb holds only the in-frame ones, with some missing. The sample carries about 10,000 clones, around 80% recorded once. V lost 5 bases and J lost 8; bases outside the gene matches: 5. CDR3 length: 13 amino acids. Germline loops: CDR1 LGHNA, CDR2 YSLEER. Findings of the study overall: Clonal expansions were more frequent in active smokers than non-smokers at surgery.

The origin of this receptor is an adult with Crohn's disease. The rearrangement joins TRBV4-3 to TRBJ2-4, with 8 bases lining up with TRBD2. The sample consisted of ileal tissue. The CDR3 DNA is TGCGCCAGCAGCTCCCCCGGGGGGGACATTCAGTACTTC. Its protein is CASSSPGGDIQYF.